This T cell receptor beta chain was identified during a study of shared clonotypes between healthy human individuals. Using immunoSEQ multiplex PCR, the repertoire was profiled, and TCRdb retains in-frame clones only, with some absent. The profile covers about half a million clones, with around four fifths appearing a single time and approximately 12% taken by the ten largest. Only a few counts were recorded for this clone. The junction differs from germline at one of its ends, possibly a read error. Input material: PBMCs. The clonotype was recovered from a woman aged 40 to 50 in good health. Some clones in this sample may be carry-over from other donors' samples.

Here the CDR3 reads CASSARLF. The CDR3 DNA reads TGTGCCAGCAGTGCCCGACTCTTC. The genes are TRBV27 and TRBJ1-2, with D uncertain. Germline V CDR1 and CDR2: MNHEY, SMNVEV (reference sequence). The length of the CDR3 is 8 residues.